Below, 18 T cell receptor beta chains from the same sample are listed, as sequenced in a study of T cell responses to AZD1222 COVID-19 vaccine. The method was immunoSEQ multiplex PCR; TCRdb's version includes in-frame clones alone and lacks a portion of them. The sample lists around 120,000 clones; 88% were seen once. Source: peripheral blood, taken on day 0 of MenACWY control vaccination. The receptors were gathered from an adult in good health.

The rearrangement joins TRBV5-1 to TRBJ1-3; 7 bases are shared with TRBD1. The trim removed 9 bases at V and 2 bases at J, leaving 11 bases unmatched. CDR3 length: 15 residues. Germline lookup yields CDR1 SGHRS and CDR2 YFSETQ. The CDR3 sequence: CAINLTGTAGNTIYF. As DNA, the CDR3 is TGCGCCATCAATTTAACCGGGACAGCTGGAAACACCATATATTTT.

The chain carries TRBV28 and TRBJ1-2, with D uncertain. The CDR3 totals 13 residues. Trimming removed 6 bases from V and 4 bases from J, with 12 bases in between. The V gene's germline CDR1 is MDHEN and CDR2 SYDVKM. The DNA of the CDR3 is TGTGCCAGCAGCTTTCGTCTAGTCTATGGCTACACCTTC. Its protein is CASSFRLVYGYTF.

The CDR3 nucleotides read TGTGCCACCAGTGTCCCCGGACAGGGGCCAAGGGATTCACCCCTCCACTTT. Translated: CATSVPGQGPRDSPLHF. The rearrangement links TRBV24-1 to TRBJ1-6, with 9 bases identical to TRBD1. CDR3 length: 17 amino acids. V shed 5 bases and J 8 bases; nucleotides not matched to a gene: 12. Germline V gene sequence: CDR1 KGHDR, CDR2 SFDVKD.

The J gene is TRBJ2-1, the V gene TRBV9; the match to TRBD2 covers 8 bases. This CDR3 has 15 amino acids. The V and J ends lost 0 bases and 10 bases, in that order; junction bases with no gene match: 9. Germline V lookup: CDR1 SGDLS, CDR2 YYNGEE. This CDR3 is CASSVGIAGYAEQFF. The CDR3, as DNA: TGTGCCAGCAGCGTAGGAATAGCGGGATATGCAGAGCAGTTCTTC.

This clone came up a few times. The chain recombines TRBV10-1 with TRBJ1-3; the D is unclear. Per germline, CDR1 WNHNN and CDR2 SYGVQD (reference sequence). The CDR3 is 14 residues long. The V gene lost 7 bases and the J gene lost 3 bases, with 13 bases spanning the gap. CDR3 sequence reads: CASTVLTRGNTIYF. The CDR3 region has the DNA TGCGCCAGCACCGTTCTGACGCGTGGAAACACCATATATTTT.

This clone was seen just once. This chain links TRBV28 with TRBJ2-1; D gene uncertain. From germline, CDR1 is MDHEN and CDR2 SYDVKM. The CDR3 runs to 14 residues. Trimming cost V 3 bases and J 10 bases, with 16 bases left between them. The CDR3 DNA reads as TGTGCCAGCAGTTTCGTGGCCCCTCTCCGGGAGCAGTTCTTC. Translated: CASSFVAPLREQFF.

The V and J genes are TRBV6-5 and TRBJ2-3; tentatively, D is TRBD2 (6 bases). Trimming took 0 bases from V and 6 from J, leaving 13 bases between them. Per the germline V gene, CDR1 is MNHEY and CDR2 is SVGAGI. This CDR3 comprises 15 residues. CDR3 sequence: CASSYSGRDGDTQYF. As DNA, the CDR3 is TGTGCCAGCAGTTACTCGGGGCGGGACGGTGATACGCAGTATTTT.

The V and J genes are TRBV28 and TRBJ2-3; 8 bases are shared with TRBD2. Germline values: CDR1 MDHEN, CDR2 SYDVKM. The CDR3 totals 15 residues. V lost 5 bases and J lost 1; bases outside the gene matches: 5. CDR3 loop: CASSKAGGRTDTQYF. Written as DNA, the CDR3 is TGTGCCAGCAGTAAGGCGGGGGGCCGCACAGATACGCAGTATTTT.

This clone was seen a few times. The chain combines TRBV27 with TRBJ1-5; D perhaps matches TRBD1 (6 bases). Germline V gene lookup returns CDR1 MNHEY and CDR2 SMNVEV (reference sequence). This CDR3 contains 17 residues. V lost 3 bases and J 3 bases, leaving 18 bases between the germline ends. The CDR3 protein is CASSFSPRTGTNQPQHF. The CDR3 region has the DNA TGTGCCAGCAGTTTCTCGCCTAGAACAGGGACCAATCAGCCCCAGCATTTT.

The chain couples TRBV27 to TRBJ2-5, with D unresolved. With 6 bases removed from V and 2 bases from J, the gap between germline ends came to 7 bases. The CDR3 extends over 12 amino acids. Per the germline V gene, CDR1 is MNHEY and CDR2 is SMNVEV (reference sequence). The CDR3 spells CASRGMQETQYF. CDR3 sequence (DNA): TGTGCCAGCAGGGGGATGCAAGAGACCCAGTACTTC.

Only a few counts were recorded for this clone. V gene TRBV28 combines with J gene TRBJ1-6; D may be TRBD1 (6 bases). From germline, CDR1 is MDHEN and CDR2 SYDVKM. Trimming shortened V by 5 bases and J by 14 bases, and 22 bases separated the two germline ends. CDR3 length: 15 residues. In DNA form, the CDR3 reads TGTGCCAGCAGTGCAACCAACCGAAGGGACATCACCCTCCACTTT. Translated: CASSATNRRDITLHF. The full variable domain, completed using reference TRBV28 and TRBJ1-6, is DVKVTQSSRYLVKRTGEKVFLECVQDMDHENMFWYRQDPGLGLRLIYFSYDVKMKEKGDIPEGYSVSREKKERFSLILESASTNQTSMYLCASSATNRRDITLHFGNGTRLTVT.

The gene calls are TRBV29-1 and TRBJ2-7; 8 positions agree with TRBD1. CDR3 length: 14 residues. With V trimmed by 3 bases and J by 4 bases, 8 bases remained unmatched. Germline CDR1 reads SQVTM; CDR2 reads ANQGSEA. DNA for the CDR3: TGCAGCGTTGACGCCGGGACAGGAGGGTACGAGCAGTACTTC. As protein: CSVDAGTGGYEQYF.

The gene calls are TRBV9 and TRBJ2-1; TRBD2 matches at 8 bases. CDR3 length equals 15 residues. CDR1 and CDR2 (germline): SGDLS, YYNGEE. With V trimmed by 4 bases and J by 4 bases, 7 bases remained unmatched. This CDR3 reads CASSPASGSYNEQFF. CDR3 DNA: TGTGCCAGCAGCCCCGCTAGCGGGTCATACAATGAGCAGTTCTTC.

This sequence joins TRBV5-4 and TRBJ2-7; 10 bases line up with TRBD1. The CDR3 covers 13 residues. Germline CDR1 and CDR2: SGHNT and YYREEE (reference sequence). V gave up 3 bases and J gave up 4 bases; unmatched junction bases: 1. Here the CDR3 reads CASSWDRGYEQYF. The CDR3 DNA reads TGTGCCAGCAGCTGGGACAGGGGATACGAGCAGTACTTC.

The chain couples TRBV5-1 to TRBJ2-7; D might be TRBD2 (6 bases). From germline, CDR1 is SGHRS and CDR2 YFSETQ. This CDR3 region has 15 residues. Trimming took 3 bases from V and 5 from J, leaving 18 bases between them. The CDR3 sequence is CASSSSRGPGNEQYF. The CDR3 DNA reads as TGCGCCAGCAGCTCCTCGCGGGGACCCGGAAACGAGCAGTACTTC.

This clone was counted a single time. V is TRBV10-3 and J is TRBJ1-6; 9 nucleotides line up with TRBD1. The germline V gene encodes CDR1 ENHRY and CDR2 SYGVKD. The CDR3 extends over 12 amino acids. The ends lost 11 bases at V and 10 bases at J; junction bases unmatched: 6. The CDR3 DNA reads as TGTGCCGTACAGGGGGCAGGGTCACCCCTCCACTTT. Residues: CAVQGAGSPLHF.

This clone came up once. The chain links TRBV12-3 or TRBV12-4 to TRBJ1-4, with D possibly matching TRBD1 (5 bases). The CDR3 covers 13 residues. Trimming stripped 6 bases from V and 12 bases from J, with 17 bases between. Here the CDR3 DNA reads TGTGCCAGCAGCCAAACCGGGGCCGGTGAACTGTTTTTT. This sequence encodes CASSQTGAGELFF.

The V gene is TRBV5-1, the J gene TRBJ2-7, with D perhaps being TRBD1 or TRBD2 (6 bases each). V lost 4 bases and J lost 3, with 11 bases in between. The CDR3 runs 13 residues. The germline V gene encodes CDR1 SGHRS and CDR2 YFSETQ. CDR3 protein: CASSGGTSYEQYF. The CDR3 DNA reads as TGCGCCAGCAGCGGCGGGACAAGCTACGAGCAGTACTTC.